The rows below give T cell receptor beta chains drawn from one sample of a study of cytomegalovirus exposure and HLA in healthy donors. Only in-frame clones appear in the TCRdb table, and some are missing; sequencing was by immunoSEQ multiplex PCR. The table has some 200,000 clones, approximately 83% seen once. The sample taken for sequencing was PBMCs. These receptors all stem from a young woman in good health and CMV-seropositive. CDR3s leave out the opening cysteine and the closing phenylalanine or tryptophan.

TRBJ1-6 | TRBV10-3 | AIRRTGSVSPLH
TRBJ1-2 | TRBV4-2 | ASSPGTANYGYT
TRBJ2-2 | TRBV9 | ASSAPPGELF
TRBJ1-5 | TRBV6-6 | ASNLDRAQPQH
TRBJ1-1 | TRBV6-6 | ASSQGQGFTEAF
TRBJ1-5 | TRBV6-6 | ASSYSRENQPQH
TRBJ1-5 | TRBV5-1 | ASSLAAGSGQPQH
TRBJ2-7 | TRBV15 | ATSREQWDRGFGEQY
TRBJ1-6 | TRBV7-2 | ASSPGTGYNSPLH
TRBJ1-2 | TRBV19 | ASSVQGFGYT
TRBJ2-7 | TRBV20-1 | SARAGNEQY
TRBJ1-4 | TRBV6-5 | ASSPARTNEKLF
TRBJ2-1 | TRBV27 | ASSPYTGRGAGDEQF
TRBJ2-7 | TRBV5-4 | ASSPTHAGQGTEQY
TRBJ1-5 | TRBV2 | ASSPGRLGSNQPQH
TRBJ1-4 | TRBV29-1 | SVAGGSRNEKLF
TRBJ2-7 | TRBV11-2 | ASSSHRGGYEQY
TRBJ1-5 | TRBV6-5 | ASRPRTSNPQPQH
TRBJ1-2 | TRBV15 | ATSRFDPGTGHGYT
TRBJ1-6 | TRBV4-1 | ASSQRRGAGGQSPLH
TRBJ1-2 | TRBV27 | ASSPEGGGGGYT
TRBJ1-5 | TRBV2 | ASSVGQVINQPQH
TRBJ2-3 | TRBV6-1 | ASSLRAGVTDTQY
TRBJ1-5 | TRBV19 | ASRPTGGLNQPQH
TRBJ2-5 | TRBV27 | ASSNAVLGLAGGETQY
TRBJ2-3 | TRBV9 | ASSSGLAGGNTQY
TRBJ1-4 | TRBV4-1 | ASSVRVTGGEIPVKLF
TRBJ2-5 | TRBV27 | ASSLRRERKGETQY
TRBJ2-2 | TRBV9 | ASSVGGGTAGELF
TRBJ1-6 | TRBV7-6 | ASSLGGNNSPLH
TRBJ1-5 | TRBV6-6 | ASTPGTGTSNQPQH
TRBJ1-1 | TRBV10-3 | AISDGRANTEAF
TRBJ1-2 | TRBV5-4 | ASSLVGGQAGYGYT
TRBJ2-4 | TRBV6-1 | ASSGRVRAGNIQY
TRBJ1-2 | TRBV18 | ASSPMGVLSGYT
TRBJ2-7 | TRBV7-2 | ASSLDRGGSYEQY
TRBJ2-2 | TRBV27 | ASSGQGPGGELF
TRBJ2-6 | TRBV5-1 | ASRFNRDRGSGANVLT
TRBJ1-2 | TRBV7-9 | ASSYPGQRNYGYT
TRBJ2-1 | TRBV7-9 | ASSEGGPVYEQF
TRBJ1-4 | TRBV5-1 | ASSPGQPNEKLF
TRBJ2-1 | TRBV9 | ASSVRRGDEQF